The T cell receptor beta chain under discussion was sequenced for a study of regulatory T cells in long-lasting Graves disease. General study findings and limits: There were preferences for TRBV28, TRBJ1-2 and TRBJ2-5 in persistent disease. New patients shared about a thousand public clonotypes, fewer than the roughly 2,600 shared by persistent patients.

Sample time point: persistent/refractory GD, antithyroid drugs over 5 years with positive TRAb. There was RNA extracted from PBMCs, and the TCR library was made from it. The CDR3 spans 15 residues. V shed 7 bases, J shed 0 bases, and the junction held 3 bases outside the gene matches. CDR1 is LNHDA and CDR2 is SQIVND in the germline V gene (reference sequence). Concerning this clonotype itself: Its antigen is undetermined.

Investigators prepared the TCR beta libraries by applying iRepertoire HTBI primers and Arm-PCR of CDR3 regions. TCRdb ran MiXCR on the multiplex PCR reads and lists one entry per CDR3 protein. The sample contains around 450,000 distinct CDR3 sequences, approximately 21% of which appear only once. The sequencing here drew on peripheral blood mononuclear cells (PBMCs), taken when the disease was refractory, from a patient treated with antithyroid drugs. This rearrangement joins TRBV19 to TRBJ2-3; 11 nucleotides agree with TRBD2. The TCR was taken from a female donor with Graves disease. The CDR3 here is CASIAGGSSTDTQYF. As DNA, the CDR3 is TGTGCCAGTATAGCGGGAGGGAGTAGCACAGATACGCAGTATTTT.